These T cell receptor beta chains were read from a single sample in a study of cytomegalovirus exposure and HLA in healthy donors. Assay: immunoSEQ multiplex PCR; the TCRdb copy retains only in-frame clones and omits some. The table lists over 120,000 clones, approximately 94% of them singletons, with approximately 1.8% in the top ten. Input material: PBMCs. The receptors here all came from a man younger than 35 in good health and CMV-seropositive. The CDR3 runs from the conserved cysteine through the conserved F or W. The order of the fields is V gene, J gene, clone size, D gene, CDR3 protein, CDR3 DNA. D genes are given only for firm matches. Where a row states a size, it is once, few, many or the class of an expanded clone; other rows omit it.

TRBV4-1	TRBJ2-1	-	TRBD2	CASSQKTSGSGSNNEQFF	TGCGCCAGCAGCCAAAAGACTAGCGGGAGTGGGTCCAACAATGAGCAGTTCTTC
TRBV27	TRBJ2-5	-	TRBD2	CASQPRGLASETQYF	TGTGCCTCGCAGCCCAGGGGACTAGCCAGTGAGACCCAGTACTTC
TRBV2	TRBJ2-5	-	TRBD2	CASSVGLAGAQETQYF	TGTGCCAGCAGTGTGGGACTAGCGGGGGCCCAAGAGACCCAGTACTTC
TRBV7-9	TRBJ1-2	-	-	CASSQMDRLSYTF	TGTGCCAGCAGCCAAATGGATAGACTCTCGTACACCTTC
TRBV27	TRBJ1-1	-	-	CASSYGRGTEAFF	TGTGCCAGCAGTTATGGGAGGGGCACTGAAGCTTTCTTT
TRBV5-4	TRBJ2-7	-	-	CASSLAPGASGFYEQYF	TGTGCCAGCAGCTTGGCACCGGGGGCTAGCGGATTCTACGAGCAGTACTTC
TRBV28	TRBJ2-2	-	TRBD1	CASRPTQGQGAGELFF	TGTGCCAGCAGGCCTACACAGGGACAGGGTGCCGGGGAGCTGTTTTTT
TRBV19	TRBJ1-2	-	TRBD1	CASSIGDRIFGYTF	TGTGCCAGTAGTATCGGGGACAGGATTTTCGGCTACACCTTC
TRBV30	TRBJ2-1	-	TRBD1	CAWSGTGGGSEQFF	TGTGCCTGGAGTGGAACAGGGGGAGGAAGTGAGCAGTTCTTC
TRBV4-1	TRBJ2-1	-	TRBD1	CASSQAGTGGWNEQFF	TGCGCCAGCAGCCAAGCCGGGACAGGGGGTTGGAATGAGCAGTTCTTC
TRBV6-6	TRBJ2-1	-	-	CASSPTGNEQFF	TGTGCCAGTAGCCCGACGGGTAATGAGCAGTTCTTC
TRBV2	TRBJ2-7	-	-	CASSPGQSYEQYF	TGTGCCAGCAGCCCTGGACAGTCCTACGAGCAGTACTTC
TRBV2	TRBJ2-2	-	TRBD1	CASSRDSAVGELFF	TGTGCCAGCAGTCGGGACAGTGCGGTCGGGGAGCTGTTTTTT
TRBV28	TRBJ1-2	-	-	CASSLLANYGYTF	TGTGCCAGCAGTTTACTAGCTAACTATGGCTACACCTTC
TRBV5-1	TRBJ2-2	once	TRBD2	CASSNRLAGVGTGELFF	TGCGCCAGCAGCAACCGACTAGCGGGAGTCGGGACCGGGGAGCTGTTTTTT
TRBV5-1	TRBJ1-1	-	-	CASSFGDRNMNTEAFF	TGCGCCAGCAGCTTCGGAGACAGGAACATGAACACTGAAGCTTTCTTT
TRBV27	TRBJ1-2	-	-	CASRAGSGYGYTF	TGTGCCAGCAGGGCGGGGAGTGGCTATGGCTACACCTTC
TRBV7-9	TRBJ1-6	-	-	CASSLRDSYNSPLHF	TGTGCCAGCAGCTTGAGGGACTCCTATAATTCACCCCTCCACTTT
TRBV6-1	TRBJ1-1	-	-	CASSPIVVNTEAFF	TGTGCCAGCAGTCCCATTGTTGTGAACACTGAAGCTTTCTTT
TRBV6-5	TRBJ2-1	-	-	CASSGRLGNEQFF	TGTGCCAGCAGTGGCAGACTAGGAAATGAGCAGTTCTTC
TRBV29-1	TRBJ1-1	-	-	CSVADRKNTEAFF	TGCAGCGTTGCAGACAGAAAGAACACTGAAGCTTTCTTT
TRBV18	TRBJ2-7	-	TRBD1	CASSPDRGAYEQYF	TGTGCCAGCTCACCCGACAGGGGGGCGTACGAGCAGTACTTC
TRBV29-1	TRBJ2-1	few	TRBD2	CSVRELPTNEQFF	TGCAGCGTGCGGGAGCTTCCAACCAATGAGCAGTTCTTC
TRBV6-1	TRBJ1-2	-	TRBD1	CASSEGTGGFYGYTF	TGTGCCAGCAGCGAAGGGACAGGGGGTTTCTATGGCTACACCTTC
TRBV2	TRBJ1-1	-	-	CASSGRGTEAFF	TGTGCCAGCAGTGGAAGGGGGACTGAAGCTTTCTTT
TRBV5-5	TRBJ2-3	once	TRBD1	CASSLVVGGEGDTQYF	TGTGCCAGCAGCTTGGTTGTAGGGGGCGAGGGAGATACGCAGTATTTT
TRBV28	TRBJ2-5	once	-	CASSSREPETQYF	TGTGCCAGCAGCTCGCGTGAGCCGGAGACCCAGTACTTC
TRBV2	TRBJ1-4	-	TRBD1	CASVPGQGSEKLFF	TGTGCCAGCGTGCCTGGACAGGGGTCTGAAAAACTGTTTTTT
TRBV27	TRBJ1-5	-	-	CASSPGQLDQPQHF	TGTGCCAGCAGTCCCGGACAGTTGGATCAGCCCCAGCATTTT
TRBV2	TRBJ2-6	-	TRBD2	CASSRLAGDPGANVLTF	TGTGCCAGCAGCCGACTAGCGGGAGATCCTGGGGCCAACGTCCTGACTTTC
TRBV25-1	TRBJ2-1	-	TRBD2	CASSPPGGRQFF	TGTGCCAGCAGCCCTCCGGGGGGGAGACAGTTCTTC
TRBV5-1	TRBJ2-3	few	-	CASSLGPGTDTQYF	TGCGCCAGCAGCTTGGGGCCAGGCACAGATACGCAGTATTTT
TRBV2	TRBJ2-3	few	TRBD1	CASSEVDRGLSQYF	TGTGCCAGCAGTGAAGTGGACAGGGGGCTCTCGCAGTATTTT
TRBV2	TRBJ2-7	-	TRBD1	CASMTGASSYEQYF	TGTGCCAGCATGACAGGGGCTAGCTCCTACGAGCAGTACTTC
TRBV2	TRBJ2-3	-	TRBD2	CASSEGTSGRNPDTQYF	TGTGCCAGCAGTGAAGGGACTAGCGGGAGGAACCCAGATACGCAGTATTTT
TRBV2	TRBJ2-3	once	TRBD2	CASSEALSGSFPPADTQYF	TGTGCCAGCAGTGAAGCGCTCAGCGGGAGTTTCCCACCGGCAGATACGCAGTATTTT
TRBV15	TRBJ2-3	-	-	CATSSLAGTDTQYF	TGTGCCACCAGCAGCTTAGCGGGCACAGATACGCAGTATTTT
TRBV5-1	TRBJ1-1	-	TRBD1	CASSLETRGRVNTEAFF	TGCGCCAGCAGCTTGGAGACAAGGGGGCGGGTGAACACTGAAGCTTTCTTT
TRBV27	TRBJ2-5	-	TRBD1	CASRVLGQGLETQYF	TGTGCCAGCAGGGTCCTCGGACAGGGCTTAGAGACCCAGTACTTC
TRBV7-6	TRBJ2-6	-	-	CVAGALSGANVLTF	TGTGTCGCGGGGGCCCTCTCTGGGGCCAACGTCCTGACTTTC
TRBV9	TRBJ2-7	-	-	CASSVRPGLAYEQYF	TGTGCCAGCAGCGTACGCCCAGGGCTGGCCTACGAGCAGTACTTC
TRBV4-1	TRBJ2-7	-	-	CASSQDRDYEQYF	TGCGCCAGCAGCCAAGACCGGGACTACGAGCAGTACTTC
TRBV9	TRBJ2-1	-	-	CASSVFGSSYNEQFF	TGTGCCAGCTCAGTCTTCGGGAGCTCCTACAATGAGCAGTTCTTC
TRBV7-6	TRBJ2-1	-	TRBD2	CASSQEGTSGSFYNEQFF	TGTGCCAGCAGCCAAGAAGGGACTAGCGGGAGTTTTTACAATGAGCAGTTCTTC
TRBV5-1	TRBJ1-1	-	-	CASSFLQVNTEAFF	TGCGCCAGCAGCTTCCTCCAGGTGAACACTGAAGCTTTCTTT
TRBV2	TRBJ2-7	-	TRBD1	CASSEEQGVYEQYF	TGTGCCAGCAGTGAAGAGCAGGGGGTCTACGAGCAGTACTTC
TRBV7-9	TRBJ1-1	-	-	CASSLGGGKPNTEAFF	TGTGCCAGCAGCTTAGGAGGGGGTAAGCCCAACACTGAAGCTTTCTTT
TRBV28	TRBJ2-1	-	-	CASSPYSEGGGRNEQFF	TGTGCCAGCAGTCCGTATTCGGAAGGGGGTGGACGGAATGAGCAGTTCTTC
TRBV28	TRBJ1-6	-	-	CASSRPSGHDNSPLHF	TGTGCCAGCAGCCGGCCCTCGGGACACGATAATTCACCCCTCCACTTT